These T cell receptor beta chains were read from a single sample in a study of OX40 agonist ivuxolimab in advanced cancers. Clones were sequenced by immunoSEQ multiplex PCR, and TCRdb holds only the in-frame ones, with some missing. This table holds tens of thousands of clones, 90% to 95% found once. Sequencing was performed on CD4+ or CD8+ T cells sorted from blood, taken in a trial of the OX40 agonist ivuxolimab. These receptors were taken from an adult with an advanced solid tumor such as melanoma, head and neck, liver or kidney cancer. The conserved cysteine and the conserved F or W are not part of the CDR3 here. Rows may omit the clone size; those that give it use once, few, many or a size class.

clone_size | v_call | cdr3_aa
NA | TRBV28 | ASSSQTGGRYGYT
NA | TRBV7-9 | ASTLPAGDSYNEQF
NA | TRBV30 | AWSVGAGGRETQY
NA | TRBV27 | ASSLNLQGYSGELF
NA | TRBV13 | ASSPGWGYEQY
NA | TRBV4-3 | ASSPGTGGNEQF
NA | TRBV28 | ASSLAGDYNEQF
NA | TRBV4-1 | ASSLSPTGDDEQY
NA | TRBV7-2 | ASSFDSSYGYT
once | TRBV4-1 | ASSLVGTVTGELF
NA | TRBV6-5 | ASSYSGVNTEAF
NA | TRBV4-3 | ASSQAGRSYEQY
NA | TRBV27 | ASSFWTSGSTGELF
NA | TRBV7-9 | ASSPRDQYEQY
NA | TRBV7-9 | ASSSGITHEQY
NA | TRBV9 | ASSVDRPYEQY
NA | TRBV6-5 | ASSFPHGREQY
NA | TRBV5-6 | ASSLDGPIQETQY
NA | TRBV6-5 | ASAAGVFYGYT
NA | TRBV16 | ASSPTGWTTSTDTQY
NA | TRBV27 | ASSQLGTGPTGELF
NA | TRBV4-3 | ASSQGTSGGVSYEQY
NA | TRBV4-2 | ASSQSIDSLNTEAF
NA | TRBV29-1 | SAVTGINTEAF
NA | TRBV7-8 | ASSADLRDTQY
NA | TRBV5-1 | ASKTSGSWNEQF
NA | TRBV7-9 | ASSYRDVKETQY
NA | TRBV27 | ASSLAGGAYNSPLH
NA | TRBV19 | ASSPGQGYPGYT
NA | TRBV28 | ASSLFGGAETQY
few | TRBV7-6 | ASSLALEDRDVEKLF
NA | TRBV5-4 | ASSPGPGAHEKLF
NA | TRBV27 | ASSPDGNNEKLF